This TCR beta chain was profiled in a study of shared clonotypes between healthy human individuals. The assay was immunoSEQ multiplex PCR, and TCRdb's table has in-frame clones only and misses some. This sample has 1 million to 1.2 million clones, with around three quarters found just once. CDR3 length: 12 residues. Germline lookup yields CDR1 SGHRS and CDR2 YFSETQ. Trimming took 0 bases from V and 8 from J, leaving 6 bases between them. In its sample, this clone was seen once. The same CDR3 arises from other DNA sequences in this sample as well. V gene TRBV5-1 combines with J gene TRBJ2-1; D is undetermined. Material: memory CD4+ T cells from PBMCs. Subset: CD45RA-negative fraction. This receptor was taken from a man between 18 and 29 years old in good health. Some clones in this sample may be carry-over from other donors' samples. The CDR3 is CASSLVGDEQFF. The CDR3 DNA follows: TGCGCCAGCAGCTTGGTAGGAGATGAGCAGTTCTTC.